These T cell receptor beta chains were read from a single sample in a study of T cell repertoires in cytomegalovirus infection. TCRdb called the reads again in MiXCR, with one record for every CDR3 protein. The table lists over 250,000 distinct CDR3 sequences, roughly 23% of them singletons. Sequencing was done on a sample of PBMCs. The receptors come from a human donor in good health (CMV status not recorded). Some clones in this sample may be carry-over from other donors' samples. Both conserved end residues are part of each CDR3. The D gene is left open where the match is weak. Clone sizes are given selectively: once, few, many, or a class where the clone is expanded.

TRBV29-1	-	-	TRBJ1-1	CSVAPGWGMNTEAFF	TGCAGCGTTGCCCCTGGGTGGGGCATGAACACTGAAGCTTTCTTT
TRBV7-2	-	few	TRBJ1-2	CASSLVRGDGYTF	TGTGCCAGCAGCTTAGTACGGGGGGATGGCTACACCTTC
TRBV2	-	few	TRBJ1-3	CASKGPGSNTIYF	TGTGCCAGCAAAGGGCCAGGGAGCAACACCATATATTTT
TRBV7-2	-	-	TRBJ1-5	CASSSRGYNQPQHF	TGTGCCAGCAGCTCCCGGGGCTACAATCAGCCCCAGCATTTT
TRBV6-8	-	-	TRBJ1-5	CAGSYGGQENQPQHF	TGTGCCGGCAGTTATGGGGGGCAGGAGAACCAGCCCCAGCATTTT
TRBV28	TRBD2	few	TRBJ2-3	CASSLLRGDMTDTQYF	TGTGCCAGCAGTTTACTGCGGGGGGACATGACGGATACGCAGTATTTT
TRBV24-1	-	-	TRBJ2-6	CATSGEQSNSGANVLTF	TGTGCCACCAGTGGCGAACAGTCCAACTCTGGGGCCAACGTCCTGACTTTC
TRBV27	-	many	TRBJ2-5	CASSSIHSIQETQYF	TGTGCCAGCAGTTCAATTCACTCTATTCAAGAGACCCAGTACTTC
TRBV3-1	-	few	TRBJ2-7	CASGRNDEQYF	TGTGCCAGCGGAAGGAACGACGAGCAGTACTTC
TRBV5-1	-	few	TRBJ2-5	CASSRDQETQYF	TGCGCCAGCTCAAGGGACCAAGAGACCCAGTACTTC
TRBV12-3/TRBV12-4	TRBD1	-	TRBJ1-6	CASTRTGPNSPLHF	TGTGCCAGCACTAGGACAGGGCCAAATTCACCCCTCCACTTT
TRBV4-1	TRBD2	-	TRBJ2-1	CASSQEDTSGTYNEQFF	TGCGCCAGCAGCCAAGAGGATACTAGCGGGACGTACAATGAGCAGTTCTTC
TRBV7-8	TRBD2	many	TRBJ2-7	CASTPRAGGPYEQYF	TGTGCCAGCACCCCTAGGGCGGGAGGTCCCTACGAGCAGTACTTC
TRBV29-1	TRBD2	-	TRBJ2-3	CSVAGTSGKKYF	TGCAGCGTTGCCGGGACTAGCGGGAAGAAGTATTTT
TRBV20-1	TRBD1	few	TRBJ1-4	CSAKGQSNEKLFF	TGCAGTGCTAAGGGACAGTCTAATGAAAAACTGTTTTTT
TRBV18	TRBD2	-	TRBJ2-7	CASSVTSDYEQYF	TGTGCCAGCTCAGTCACTAGCGACTACGAGCAGTACTTC
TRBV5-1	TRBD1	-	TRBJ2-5	CASSPRGLETQYF	TGCGCCAGCAGCCCCAGGGGGCTAGAGACCCAGTACTTC
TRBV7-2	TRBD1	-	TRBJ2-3	CASSLETGYTDTQYF	TGTGCCAGCAGCTTAGAGACAGGGTACACAGATACGCAGTATTTT
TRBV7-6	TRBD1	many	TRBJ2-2	CASSLIRLRQGETGELFF	TGTGCCAGCAGCTTAATCCGGCTCCGGCAGGGGGAAACCGGGGAGCTGTTTTTT
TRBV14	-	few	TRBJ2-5	CASSQGAHPSETQYF	TGTGCCAGCAGCCAAGGAGCGCATCCCTCAGAGACCCAGTACTTC
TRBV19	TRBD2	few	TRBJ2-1	CASSISLAGVNRRYWGEQFF	TGTGCCAGTAGTATATCACTAGCGGGAGTAAATAGGAGGTATTGGGGTGAGCAGTTCTTC
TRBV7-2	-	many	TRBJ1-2	CASSPIVASYGYTF	TGTGCCAGCAGCCCGATAGTCGCGAGCTATGGCTACACCTTC
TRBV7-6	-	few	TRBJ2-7	CASIPSPYDRRYEQYF	TGTGCCAGCATCCCCTCGCCCTATGACAGGAGATACGAGCAGTACTTC
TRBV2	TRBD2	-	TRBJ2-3	CASSAGGGAGDTQYF	TGTGCCAGCAGTGCTGGCGGGGGGGCAGGAGATACGCAGTATTTT
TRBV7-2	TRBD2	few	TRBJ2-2	CASSRGSPGELFF	TGTGCCAGCTCCCGCGGGAGCCCCGGGGAGCTGTTTTTT
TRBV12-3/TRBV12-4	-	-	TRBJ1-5	CASSPGYGDQPQHF	TGTGCCAGCAGTCCCGGTTATGGGGATCAGCCCCAGCATTTT
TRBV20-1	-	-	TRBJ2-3	CSARRDTQYF	TGCAGTGCTAGAAGGGATACGCAGTATTTT
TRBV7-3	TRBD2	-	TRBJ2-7	CASSQTSGDTYEQYF	TGTGCCAGCAGCCAGACTAGCGGGGATACCTACGAGCAGTACTTC
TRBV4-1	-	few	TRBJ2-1	CASSPLGQNTYNEQFF	TGCGCCAGCAGCCCACTCGGACAGAATACTTACAATGAGCAGTTCTTC
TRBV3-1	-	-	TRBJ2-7	CASSQERISTYEQYF	TGTGCCAGCAGCCAAGAGAGGATTTCTACCTACGAGCAGTACTTC
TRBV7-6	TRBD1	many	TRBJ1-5	CASSTGTGEHYSNQPQHF	TGTGCCAGCAGCACCGGGACAGGTGAACACTATAGCAATCAGCCCCAGCATTTT
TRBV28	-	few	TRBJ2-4	CASSPPGLNIQYF	TGTGCCAGCAGTCCTCCGGGGCTAAACATTCAGTACTTC
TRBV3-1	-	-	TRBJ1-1	CASSQDSWNTEAFF	TGTGCCAGCAGCCAAGATTCATGGAACACTGAAGCTTTCTTT
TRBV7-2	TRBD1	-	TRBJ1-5	CASSRGQDQPQHF	TGTGCCAGCAGCCGGGGACAGGATCAGCCCCAGCATTTT
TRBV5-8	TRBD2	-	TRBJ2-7	CASSTTLGLADDYEQYF	TGTGCCAGCAGCACAACTTTGGGACTAGCGGATGACTACGAGCAGTACTTC
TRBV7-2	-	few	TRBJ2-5	CASSLPAGVRETQYF	TGTGCCAGCAGCTTGCCAGCCGGGGTCAGGGAGACCCAGTACTTC
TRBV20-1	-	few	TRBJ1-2	CSARHIGQTHYGYTF	TGCAGTGCCAGACACATAGGGCAGACTCACTATGGCTACACCTTC